This T cell receptor (beta chain) is drawn from a study of T cells expressing NK-cell markers. On the study more broadly: The authors derived TCR beta repertoires from sorted CD3+CD56+NKG2C+, CD3+CD56+NKG2C- and CD3+CD56-NKG2C+ T cells. Seven of the eight sequenced donors were HCMV-seropositive; one was seronegative. General study points: In several donors, dominant CD3+CD56+NKG2C+ clonotypes ranked among the top 10 CD8+ clonotypes.

TCR beta libraries carry UMIs added by 5'RACE template switching. TCRdb re-called the 5' RACE reads and gives one entry per CDR3 protein, without DNA. The table for this sample gives approximately 550,000 distinct CDR3 sequences. Germline loops: CDR1 SEHNR, CDR2 FQNEAQ (reference sequence). CDR3 length: 15 residues. Regarding this clonotype: The antigen remains unidentified.

The sequenced sample was blood T cells: a sorted CD56 or NKG2C T cell subset, CD4+ or CD8+ T cells, or bulk PBMC T cells (not recorded which). This clonotype was obtained from a man aged 18 to 30 in good health. This chain connects TRBV7-9 to TRBJ2-2; the TCRdb D gene call, TRBD2, has no DNA to confirm it. This CDR3 is CASSRRGAHTGELFF.